This entry lists 14 T cell receptor beta chains sequenced from one sample in a study of blood T cell repertoires in COVID-19 (dated by TCRdb to 2020 to 2021). Receptor amplification or capture employed the immunoSEQ multiplex PCR assay. The table was pulled from immuneACCESS by TCRdb, which kept in-frame rearrangements only. Such tables lose some clones; where checked, under half of the loss comes from unresolved V genes, and the rest has no known cause. The sample records 70,000 or so clones, 70% to 80% of which are singletons. In total, the top ten clones hold over 20% of the sample. The sample taken for sequencing was peripheral blood. The receptors were gathered from a man aged 65-85 years with acute or convalescent COVID-19.

The chain is built from TRBV7-8 and TRBJ1-2; a weak D match, TRBD1 (6 bases). V gave up 3 bases and J gave up 7 bases, with 12 bases separating them. The V gene's germline CDR1 is SGHVS and CDR2 FQNEAQ. The CDR3 totals 13 residues. CDR3 loop: CASSLGTSVGYTF. In DNA, the CDR3 is TGTGCCAGCAGCTTGGGGACATCGGTTGGCTACACCTTC.

This chain connects TRBV25-1 to TRBJ2-1, with 11 bases identical to TRBD2. The length of the CDR3 is 13 residues. The junction had 8 bases not matched to a gene; V was cut back by 11 bases and J by 8 bases. Per germline, CDR1 MGHDK and CDR2 SYGVNS. The CDR3 nucleotides are TGTGCCTCACGGACTAGCGGGTTGGATGAGCAGTTCTTC. Its protein product is CASRTSGLDEQFF. Based on the CDR3 plus reference TRBV25-1 and TRBJ2-1, the full variable domain is EADIYQTPRYLVIGTGKKITLECSQTMGHDKMYWYQQDPGMELHLIHYSYGVNSTEKGDLSSESTVSRIRTEHFPLTLESARPSHTSQYLCASRTSGLDEQFFGPGTRLTVL.

This clone was picked up many times. The gene calls are TRBV5-4 and TRBJ1-2, with 10 bases that match TRBD1. V dropped 10 bases and J dropped 5; count of bases not matched to a gene: 5. The germline CDR1 and CDR2 sequences are SGHNT and YYREEE (reference sequence). The CDR3 is 12 amino acids. The CDR3 protein is CAGGQGEYGYTF. CDR3 DNA: TGTGCCGGCGGACAGGGGGAGTATGGCTACACCTTC.

The V and J genes are TRBV18 and TRBJ2-7; no clear D. The CDR3 totals 14 residues. V was shortened by 0 bases and J by 1 base, with 7 bases between the two germline ends. Germline CDR1 KGHSH, CDR2 LQKENI. Here the CDR3 DNA reads TGTGCCAGCTCACCACCACTCCGATCCTACGAGCAGTACTTC. As protein: CASSPPLRSYEQYF.

V and J are TRBV7-3 and TRBJ2-1, with 10 bases aligning to TRBD2. The germline V gene encodes CDR1 SGHTA and CDR2 FQGTGA. This CDR3 has 17 amino acids. The J segment lost 7 bases and the V segment lost 5 bases, leaving 14 bases of the junction unmatched. CDR3 sequence: CASSQTLTSGNLNEQFF. CDR3 sequence (DNA): TGTGCCAGCAGCCAAACTCTAACTAGCGGGAACCTAAATGAGCAGTTCTTC.

V usage is TRBV7-2 and J usage is TRBJ2-5, with D possibly TRBD2 on 6 matching bases. The CDR3 extends over 14 amino acids. Germline CDR1 reads SGHTA; CDR2 reads FQGNSA. Deletions cut 3 bases from V and 4 bases from J, with 12 bases between. CDR3 coding DNA: TGTGCCAGCAGCTTTATGACTAGTGGAGAGACCCAGTACTTC. Its protein product is CASSFMTSGETQYF.

The chain uses TRBV7-8 and TRBJ1-6; D ambiguous. The CDR3 extends over 12 amino acids. The ends were cut back, 6 bases at V and 7 bases at J, with 7 bases in the middle. The germline gives CDR1 SGHVS, CDR2 FQNEAQ. The CDR3 nucleotides are TGTGCCAGCAGACAAACGAATTCACCCCTCCACTTT. It translates to CASRQTNSPLHF.

The rearrangement links TRBV9 to TRBJ2-3; a weak D match, TRBD1 (6 bases). The V and J ends lost 4 bases and 2 bases respectively, with 20 bases between them. CDR1 is SGDLS and CDR2 is YYNGEE in the germline V gene. This CDR3 contains 17 residues. As DNA, the CDR3 is TGTGCCAGCAGCTGGGGAGAGGGACACATGTTCACAGATACGCAGTATTTT. Translated: CASSWGEGHMFTDTQYF.

In this sample, this clone turned up a few times. The chain couples TRBV7-9 to TRBJ2-2, with 8 bases fitting TRBD2. The CDR3 consists of 17 residues. Germline values: CDR1 SEHNR, CDR2 FQNEAQ (reference sequence). V dropped 3 bases and J dropped 7; count of bases not matched to a gene: 13. The CDR3 DNA reads as TGTGCCAGCAGCTTCCCCAGGGGAGCGGGAGTTGTCGGGGAGCTGTTTTTT. Its protein product is CASSFPRGAGVVGELFF.

The genes are TRBV9 and TRBJ1-1, with TRBD1 identical over 8 bases. Per germline, CDR1 SGDLS and CDR2 YYNGEE. V was pared by 1 base and J by 1 base, with 0 bases of the junction left unmatched. The CDR3 totals 14 residues. This chain's CDR3 is CASSVQGANTEAFF. The CDR3 region has the DNA TGTGCCAGCAGCGTACAGGGGGCGAACACTGAAGCTTTCTTT.

A few counts support this clone. The genes are TRBV25-1 and TRBJ1-3; no firm D call. CDR1 and CDR2 (germline): MGHDK, SYGVNS. V lost 8 bases to trimming and J lost 0 bases, with 11 bases between them. This CDR3 comprises 14 residues. The DNA for the CDR3 is TGTGCCAGCGAAAACAGTCGCTCTGGAAACACCATATATTTT. Translation: CASENSRSGNTIYF.

This sequence joins TRBV6-5 and TRBJ2-7; TRBD1 might be the D (6 bases). V gave up 10 bases and J gave up 4 bases, with 20 bases separating them. Germline V gene lookup returns CDR1 MNHEY and CDR2 SVGAGI. The length of the CDR3 is 14 residues. The CDR3 DNA sequence: TGTGCCATTACAGGGCTTTTGGCCCGTTACGAGCAGTACTTC. Translating it yields CAITGLLARYEQYF.

The V call is TRBV28, the J call TRBJ1-4; no definite D call. This CDR3 contains 14 residues. Trimming shortened V by 1 base and J by 0 bases, and 3 bases separated the two germline ends. Per the germline V gene, CDR1 is MDHEN and CDR2 is SYDVKM. The CDR3 DNA sequence: TGTGCCAGCAGTTTATTAGCAACTAATGAAAAACTGTTTTTT. Translation gives CASSLLATNEKLFF. Drawing the rest from reference TRBV28 and TRBJ1-4, the complete variable domain is DVKVTQSSRYLVKRTGEKVFLECVQDMDHENMFWYRQDPGLGLRLIYFSYDVKMKEKGDIPEGYSVSREKKERFSLILESASTNQTSMYLCASSLLATNEKLFFGSGTQLSVL.

A single count supports this clone. The chain joins TRBV5-1 to TRBJ1-6, with 10 positions matching TRBD1. The CDR3 has 16 residues. Looked up from germline, CDR1 is SGHRS and CDR2 is YFSETQ. The ends lost 3 bases at V and 10 bases at J; junction bases unmatched: 10. The DNA of the CDR3 is TGCGCCAGCAGCTCAGAGCCGGGACAGGGGTACTCACCCCTCCACTTT. Its translation is CASSSEPGQGYSPLHF.